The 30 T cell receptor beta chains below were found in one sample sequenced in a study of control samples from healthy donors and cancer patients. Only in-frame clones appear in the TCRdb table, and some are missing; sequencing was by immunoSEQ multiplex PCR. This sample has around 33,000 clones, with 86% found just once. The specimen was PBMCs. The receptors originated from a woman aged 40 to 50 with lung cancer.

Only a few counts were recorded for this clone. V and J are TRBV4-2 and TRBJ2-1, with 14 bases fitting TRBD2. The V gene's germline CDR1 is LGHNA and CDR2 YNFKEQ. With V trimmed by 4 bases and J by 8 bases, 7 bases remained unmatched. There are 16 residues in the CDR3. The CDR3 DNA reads TGTGCCAGCAGCCCCCGACTAGCGGGGGGGGTGGATGAGCAGTTCTTC. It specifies CASSPRLAGGVDEQFF.

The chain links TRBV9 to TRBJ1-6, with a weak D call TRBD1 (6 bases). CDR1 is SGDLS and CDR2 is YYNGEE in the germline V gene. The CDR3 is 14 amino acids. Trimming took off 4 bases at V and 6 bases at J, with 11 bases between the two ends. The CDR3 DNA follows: TGTGCCAGCAGCCCCGGACAGTCTAATTCACCCCTCCACTTT. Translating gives CASSPGQSNSPLHF.

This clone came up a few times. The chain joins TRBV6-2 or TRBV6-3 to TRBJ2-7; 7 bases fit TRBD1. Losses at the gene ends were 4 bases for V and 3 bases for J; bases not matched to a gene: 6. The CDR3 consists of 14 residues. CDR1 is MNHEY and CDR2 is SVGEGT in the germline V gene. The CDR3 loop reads CASSFGTEYYEQYF. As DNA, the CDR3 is TGTGCCAGCAGTTTCGGGACAGAATACTACGAGCAGTACTTC.

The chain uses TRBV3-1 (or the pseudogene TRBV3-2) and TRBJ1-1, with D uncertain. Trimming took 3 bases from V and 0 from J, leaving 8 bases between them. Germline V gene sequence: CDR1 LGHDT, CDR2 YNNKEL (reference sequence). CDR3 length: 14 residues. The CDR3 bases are TGTGCCAGCAGCCAGGACCAGCTGAACACTGAAGCTTTCTTT. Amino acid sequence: CASSQDQLNTEAFF.

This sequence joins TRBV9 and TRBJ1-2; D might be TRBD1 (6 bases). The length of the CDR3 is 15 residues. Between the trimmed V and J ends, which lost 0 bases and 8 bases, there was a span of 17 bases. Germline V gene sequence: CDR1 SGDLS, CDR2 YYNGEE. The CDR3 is CASSVALDSHTGYTF. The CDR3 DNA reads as TGTGCCAGCAGCGTAGCCCTGGACAGCCACACGGGCTACACCTTC. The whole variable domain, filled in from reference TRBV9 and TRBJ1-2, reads DSGVTQTPKHLITATGQRVTLRCSPRSGDLSVYWYQQSLDQGLQFLIQYYNGEERAKGNILERFSAQQFPDLHSELNLSSLELGDSALYFCASSVALDSHTGYTFGSGTRLTVV.

The CDR3 sequence: CSVVSGGSQTDTQYF. The CDR3 DNA is TGCAGCGTTGTGTCCGGGGGCTCGCAAACAGATACGCAGTATTTT. This chain links TRBV29-1 with TRBJ2-3; D is perhaps TRBD1 or TRBD2 (6 bases each). The CDR3 consists of 15 residues. The germline CDR1 and CDR2 sequences are SQVTM and ANQGSEA. The ends were cut back, 4 bases at V and 3 bases at J, with 17 bases in the middle.

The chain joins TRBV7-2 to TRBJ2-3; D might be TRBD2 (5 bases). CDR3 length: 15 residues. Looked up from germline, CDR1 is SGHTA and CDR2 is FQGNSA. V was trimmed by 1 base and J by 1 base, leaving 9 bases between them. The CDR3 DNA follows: TGTGCCAGCAGCTTAGACGGGAAAGGCACAGATACGCAGTATTTT. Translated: CASSLDGKGTDTQYF.

The CDR3 DNA follows: TGTGCCGCAAAGGGACAGACGTACAATGAGCAGTTCTTC. Its protein product is CAAKGQTYNEQFF. The chain couples TRBV2 to TRBJ2-1, with 7 bases fitting TRBD1. Germline-derived CDR1 and CDR2 are SNHLY and FYNNEI. This CDR3 has 13 residues. V gave up 11 bases and J gave up 4 bases; unmatched junction bases: 8.

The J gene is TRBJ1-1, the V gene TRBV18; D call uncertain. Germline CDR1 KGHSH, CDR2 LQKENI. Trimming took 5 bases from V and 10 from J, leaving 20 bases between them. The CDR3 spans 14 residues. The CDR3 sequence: CASSTGPSEEVAFF. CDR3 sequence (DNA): TGTGCCAGCTCAACCGGGCCTTCAGAAGAGGTAGCTTTCTTT.

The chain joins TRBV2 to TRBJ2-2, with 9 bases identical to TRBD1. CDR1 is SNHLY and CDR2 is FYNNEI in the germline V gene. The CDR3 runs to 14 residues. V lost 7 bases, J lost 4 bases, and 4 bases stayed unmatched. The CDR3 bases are TGTGCCAGCATTGGACAGGGGTTCACCGGGGAGCTGTTTTTT. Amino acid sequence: CASIGQGFTGELFF.

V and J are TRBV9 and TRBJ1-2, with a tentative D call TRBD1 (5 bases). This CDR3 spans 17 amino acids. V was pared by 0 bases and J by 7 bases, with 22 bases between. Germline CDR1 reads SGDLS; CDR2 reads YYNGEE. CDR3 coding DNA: TGTGCCAGCAGCGTAGCTGGAGCCGGACACGGGGTGGGTGGCTACACCTTC. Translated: CASSVAGAGHGVGGYTF.

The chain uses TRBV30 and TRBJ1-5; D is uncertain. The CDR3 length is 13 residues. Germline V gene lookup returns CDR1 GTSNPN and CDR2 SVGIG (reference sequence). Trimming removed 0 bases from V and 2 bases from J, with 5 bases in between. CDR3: CAWSVIGNQPQHF. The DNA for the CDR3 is TGTGCCTGGAGTGTGATAGGCAATCAGCCCCAGCATTTT.

CDR3 residues: CASSPGTNQETQYF. CDR3 nucleotide sequence: TGCGCCAGCAGCCCCGGGACTAACCAAGAGACCCAGTACTTC. V is TRBV5-1 and J is TRBJ2-5; 7 nucleotides match TRBD2. V lost 4 bases, J lost 0 bases, and 3 bases stayed unmatched. Germline V gene sequence: CDR1 SGHRS, CDR2 YFSETQ. The CDR3 consists of 14 residues.

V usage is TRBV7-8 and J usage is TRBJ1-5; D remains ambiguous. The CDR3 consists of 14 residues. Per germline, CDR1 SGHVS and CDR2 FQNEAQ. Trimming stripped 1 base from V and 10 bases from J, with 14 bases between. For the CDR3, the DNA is TGTGCCAGCAGCTTAGAGAGGGCCCCGGGACCCCAGCATTTT. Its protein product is CASSLERAPGPQHF.

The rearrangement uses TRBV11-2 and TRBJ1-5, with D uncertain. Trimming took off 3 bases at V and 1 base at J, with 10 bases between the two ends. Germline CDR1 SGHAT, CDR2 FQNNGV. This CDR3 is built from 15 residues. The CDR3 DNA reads TGTGCCAGCAGCTTGGGCCTAAGCAGCAATCAGCCCCAGCATTTT. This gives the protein CASSLGLSSNQPQHF.

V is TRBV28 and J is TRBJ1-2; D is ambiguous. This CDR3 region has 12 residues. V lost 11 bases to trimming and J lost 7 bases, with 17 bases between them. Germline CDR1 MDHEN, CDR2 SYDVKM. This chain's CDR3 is CAAGAEISGYTF. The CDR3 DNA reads TGTGCCGCTGGTGCAGAGATCAGTGGCTACACCTTC.

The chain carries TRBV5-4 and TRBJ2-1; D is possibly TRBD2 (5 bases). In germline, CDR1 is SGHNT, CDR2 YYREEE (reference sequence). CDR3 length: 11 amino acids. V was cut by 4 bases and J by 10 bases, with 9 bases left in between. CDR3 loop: CASSLGLEQFF. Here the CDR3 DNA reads TGTGCCAGCAGCCTAGGACTCGAGCAGTTCTTC.

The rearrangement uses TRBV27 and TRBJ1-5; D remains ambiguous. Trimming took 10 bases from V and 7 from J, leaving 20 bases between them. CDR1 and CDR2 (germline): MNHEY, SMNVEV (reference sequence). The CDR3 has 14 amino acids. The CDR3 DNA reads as TGTGCCACCCATCAGACTTTGACGGAACAGCCCCAGCATTTT. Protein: CATHQTLTEQPQHF.

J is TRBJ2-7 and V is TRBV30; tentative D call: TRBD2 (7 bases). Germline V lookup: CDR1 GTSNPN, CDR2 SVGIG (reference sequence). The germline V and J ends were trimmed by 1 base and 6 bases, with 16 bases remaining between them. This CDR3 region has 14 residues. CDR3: CAWSAGQGGGEQYF. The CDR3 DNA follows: TGTGCCTGGAGTGCAGGGCAGGGAGGGGGCGAGCAGTACTTC.

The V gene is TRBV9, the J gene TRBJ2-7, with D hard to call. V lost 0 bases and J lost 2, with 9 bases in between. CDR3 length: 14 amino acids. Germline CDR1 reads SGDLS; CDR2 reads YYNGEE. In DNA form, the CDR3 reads TGTGCCAGCAGCGTAGCCGACCGGCCCTACGAGCAGTACTTC. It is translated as CASSVADRPYEQYF.

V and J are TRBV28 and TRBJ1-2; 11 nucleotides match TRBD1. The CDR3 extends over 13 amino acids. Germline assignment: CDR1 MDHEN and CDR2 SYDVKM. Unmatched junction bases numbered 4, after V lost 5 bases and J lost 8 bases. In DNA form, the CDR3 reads TGTGCCAGCAGTCTAGGACAGGGGGCGGGCTACACCTTC. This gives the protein CASSLGQGAGYTF.

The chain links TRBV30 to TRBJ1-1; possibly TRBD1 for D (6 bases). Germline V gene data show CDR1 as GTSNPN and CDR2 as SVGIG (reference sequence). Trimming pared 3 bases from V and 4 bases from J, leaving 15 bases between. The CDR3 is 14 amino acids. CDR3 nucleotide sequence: TGTGCCTGGAGACCGGGGGCGGTGGGCACTGAAGCTTTCTTT. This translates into CAWRPGAVGTEAFF.

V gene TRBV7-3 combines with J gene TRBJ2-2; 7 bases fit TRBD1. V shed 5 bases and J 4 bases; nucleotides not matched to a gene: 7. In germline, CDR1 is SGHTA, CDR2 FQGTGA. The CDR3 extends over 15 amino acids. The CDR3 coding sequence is TGTGCCAGCAGCGTGACAGGGTCGGGCACCGGGGAGCTGTTTTTT. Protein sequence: CASSVTGSGTGELFF.

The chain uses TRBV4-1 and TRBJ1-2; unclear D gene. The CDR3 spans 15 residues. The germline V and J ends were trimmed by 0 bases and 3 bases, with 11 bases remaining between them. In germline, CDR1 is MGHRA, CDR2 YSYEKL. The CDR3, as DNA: TGCGCCAGCAGCCAAGATCTCTGGCAGCACTATGGCTACACCTTC. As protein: CASSQDLWQHYGYTF.

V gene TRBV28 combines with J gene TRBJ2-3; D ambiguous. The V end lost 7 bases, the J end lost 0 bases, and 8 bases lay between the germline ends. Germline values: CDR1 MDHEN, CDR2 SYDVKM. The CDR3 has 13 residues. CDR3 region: CASTDVSTDTQYF. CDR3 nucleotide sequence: TGTGCCAGCACGGACGTTAGCACAGATACGCAGTATTTT.

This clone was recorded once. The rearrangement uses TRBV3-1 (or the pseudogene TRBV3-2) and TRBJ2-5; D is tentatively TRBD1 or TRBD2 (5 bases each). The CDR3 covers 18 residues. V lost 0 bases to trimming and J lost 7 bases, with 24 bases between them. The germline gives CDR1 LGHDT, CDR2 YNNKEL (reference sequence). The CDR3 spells CASSQEVGKWGARGTQYF. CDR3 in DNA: TGTGCCAGCAGCCAAGAGGTGGGCAAGTGGGGCGCTCGGGGGACCCAGTACTTC.

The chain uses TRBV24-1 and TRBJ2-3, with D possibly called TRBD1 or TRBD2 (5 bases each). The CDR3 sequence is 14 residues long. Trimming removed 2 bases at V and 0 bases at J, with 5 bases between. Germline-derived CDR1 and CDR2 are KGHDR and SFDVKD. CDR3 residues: CATSDWDSTDTQYF. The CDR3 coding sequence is TGTGCCACCAGTGATTGGGACAGCACAGATACGCAGTATTTT.

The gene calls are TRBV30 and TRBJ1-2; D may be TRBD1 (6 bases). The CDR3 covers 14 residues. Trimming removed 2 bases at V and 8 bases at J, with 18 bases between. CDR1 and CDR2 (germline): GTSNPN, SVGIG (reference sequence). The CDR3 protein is CAWSTGRDVGGYTF. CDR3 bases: TGTGCCTGGAGTACAGGGAGGGATGTAGGCGGCTACACCTTC.

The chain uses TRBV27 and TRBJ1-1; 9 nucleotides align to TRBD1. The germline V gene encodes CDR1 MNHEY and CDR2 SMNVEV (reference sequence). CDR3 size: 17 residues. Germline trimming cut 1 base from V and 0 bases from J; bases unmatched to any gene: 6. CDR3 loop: CASSLFWTGDMNTEAFF. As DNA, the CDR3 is TGTGCCAGCAGTTTATTCTGGACAGGGGACATGAACACTGAAGCTTTCTTT.

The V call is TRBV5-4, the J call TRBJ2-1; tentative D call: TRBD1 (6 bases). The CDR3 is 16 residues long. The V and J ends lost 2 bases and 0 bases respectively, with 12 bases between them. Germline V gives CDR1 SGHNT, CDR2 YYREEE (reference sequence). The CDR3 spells CASSLPGTLSYNEQFF. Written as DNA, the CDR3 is TGTGCCAGCAGCTTACCCGGGACACTCTCCTACAATGAGCAGTTCTTC.